These 2 T cell receptor beta chains originate from one sample sequenced in a study of T-cell memory formation after mild COVID-19. One entry per CDR3 protein, called by TCRdb with MiXCR from the 5' RACE reads. This table holds around 200,000 distinct CDR3 sequences, roughly a tenth found once. Sequenced input: PBMCs or a T cell subset sorted from them (not recorded which). The receptors come from a man between 18 and 29 years old who had mild COVID-19 (a few samples of this study predate the infection). Cell type and time point are not known.

This clonotype has only a few counts. The genes are TRBV18 and TRBJ1-3; the D is unclear. The germline V gene encodes CDR1 KGHSH and CDR2 LQKENI. This CDR3 is 14 amino acids long. Trimming shortened V by 2 bases and J by 1 base, and 6 bases separated the two germline ends. The CDR3 sequence: CASSPGPSGNTIYF. CDR3 DNA: TGTGCCAGCTCACCAGGACCTTCTGGAAACACCATATATTTT.

The chain joins TRBV12-3 or TRBV12-4 to TRBJ2-7; D is uncertain. The CDR3 consists of 13 residues. The ends were cut back, 1 base at V and 6 bases at J, with 10 bases in the middle. Here the CDR3 reads CASSLGPGLEQYV. The DNA of the CDR3 is TGTGCCAGCAGTTTAGGTCCGGGTCTCGAGCAGTACGTC.